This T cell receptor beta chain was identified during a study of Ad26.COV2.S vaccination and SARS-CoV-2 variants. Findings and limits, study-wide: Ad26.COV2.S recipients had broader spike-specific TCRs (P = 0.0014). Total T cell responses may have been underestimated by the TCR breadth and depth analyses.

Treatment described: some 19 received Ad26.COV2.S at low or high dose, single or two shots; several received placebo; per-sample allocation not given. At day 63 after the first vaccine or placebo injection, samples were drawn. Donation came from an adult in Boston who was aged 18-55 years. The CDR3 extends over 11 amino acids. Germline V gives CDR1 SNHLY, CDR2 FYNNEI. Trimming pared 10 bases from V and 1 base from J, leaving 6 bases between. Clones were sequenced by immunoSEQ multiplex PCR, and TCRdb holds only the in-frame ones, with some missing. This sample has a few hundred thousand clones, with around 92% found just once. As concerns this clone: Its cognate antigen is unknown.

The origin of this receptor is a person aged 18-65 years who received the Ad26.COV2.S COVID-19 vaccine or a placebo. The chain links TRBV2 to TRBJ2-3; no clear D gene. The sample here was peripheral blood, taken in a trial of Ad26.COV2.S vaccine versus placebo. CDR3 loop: CAKSGTDTQYF. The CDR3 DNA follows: TGTGCCAAATCGGGCACAGATACGCAGTATTTT.